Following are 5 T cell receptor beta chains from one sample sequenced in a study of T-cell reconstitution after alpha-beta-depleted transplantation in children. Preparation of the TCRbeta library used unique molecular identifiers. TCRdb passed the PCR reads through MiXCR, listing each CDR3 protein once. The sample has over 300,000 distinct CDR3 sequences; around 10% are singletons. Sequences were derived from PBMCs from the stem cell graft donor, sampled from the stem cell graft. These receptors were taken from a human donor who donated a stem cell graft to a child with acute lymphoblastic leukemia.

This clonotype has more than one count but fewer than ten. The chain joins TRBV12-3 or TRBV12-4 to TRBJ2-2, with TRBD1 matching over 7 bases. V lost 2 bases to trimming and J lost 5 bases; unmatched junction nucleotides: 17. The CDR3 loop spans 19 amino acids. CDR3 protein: CASSLILFPRGSGTGELFF. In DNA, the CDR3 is TGTGCCAGCAGTTTAATCTTATTCCCCAGGGGGAGTGGTACCGGGGAGCTGTTTTTT.

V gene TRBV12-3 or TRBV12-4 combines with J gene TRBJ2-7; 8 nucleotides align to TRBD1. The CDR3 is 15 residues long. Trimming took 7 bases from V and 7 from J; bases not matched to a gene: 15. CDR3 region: CASTSPTTGDWEQYF. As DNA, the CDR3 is TGTGCCAGCACTTCACCGACGACAGGGGACTGGGAGCAGTACTTC.

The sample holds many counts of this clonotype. CDR3 loop: CSVKDGTGELFF. CDR3 sequence (DNA): TGCAGCGTTAAGGACGGTACCGGGGAGCTGTTTTTT. The chain uses TRBV29-1 and TRBJ2-2; D is undetermined. CDR3 length equals 12 residues. Trimming pared 5 bases from V and 5 bases from J, leaving 9 bases between. CDR1 is SQVTM and CDR2 is ANQGSEA in the germline V gene.

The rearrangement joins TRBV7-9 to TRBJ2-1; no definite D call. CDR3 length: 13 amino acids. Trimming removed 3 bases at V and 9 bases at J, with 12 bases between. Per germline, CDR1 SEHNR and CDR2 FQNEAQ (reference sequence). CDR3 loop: CASSFEGYGEQFF. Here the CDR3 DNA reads TGTGCCAGCAGCTTTGAAGGGTACGGTGAGCAGTTCTTC. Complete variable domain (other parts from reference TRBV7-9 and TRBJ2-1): DTGVSQNPRHKITKRGQNVTFRCDPISEHNRLYWYRQTLGQGPEFLTYFQNEAQLEKSRLLSDRFSAERPKGSFSTLEIQRTEQGDSAMYLCASSFEGYGEQFFGPGTRLTVL.

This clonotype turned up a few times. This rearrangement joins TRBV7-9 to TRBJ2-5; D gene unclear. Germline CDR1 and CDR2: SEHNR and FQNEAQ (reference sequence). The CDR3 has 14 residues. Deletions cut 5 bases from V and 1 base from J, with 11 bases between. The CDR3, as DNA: TGTGCCAGCAGCCCCTCGGTACGCCAAGAGACCCAGTACTTC. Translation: CASSPSVRQETQYF. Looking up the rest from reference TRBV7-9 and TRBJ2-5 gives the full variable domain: DTGVSQNPRHKITKRGQNVTFRCDPISEHNRLYWYRQTLGQGPEFLTYFQNEAQLEKSRLLSDRFSAERPKGSFSTLEIQRTEQGDSAMYLCASSPSVRQETQYFGPGTRLLVL.